One and the same sample provided the 32 T cell receptor beta chains below, sequenced in a study of blood T cell repertoires in COVID-19. The table came from immunoSEQ multiplex PCR; TCRdb's copy has only in-frame clones and leaves some out. Of 180,000 or so clones in the sample, around 89% were seen once. Material for sequencing was peripheral blood. Source of these receptors: a woman younger than 45 with acute or convalescent COVID-19.

V gene TRBV6-1 combines with J gene TRBJ1-2; D might be TRBD1 (6 bases). Germline loops: CDR1 MNHNS, CDR2 SASEGT. This CDR3 contains 15 residues. V gave up 0 bases and J gave up 5 bases, with 13 bases separating them. The CDR3 reads CASSEAFWQGYGYTF. The CDR3 DNA sequence: TGTGCCAGCAGTGAAGCATTTTGGCAGGGGTATGGCTACACCTTC.

Worth noting for this clone: Its ends do not fully match the called genes, so a read error is possible. This chain joins TRBV24-1 and TRBJ2-2, with 8 bases identical to TRBD1. The germline V gene has CDR1 KGHDR and CDR2 SFDVKD. The CDR3 runs to 14 residues. CDR3 protein: CATRDRGFAGELFF. The CDR3 DNA reads as TGTGCCACCCGTGACAGGGGTTTTGCCGGGGAGCTGTTTTTT.

The chain joins TRBV6-5 to TRBJ2-1; a possible D gene is TRBD2 (5 bases). CDR1 and CDR2 from the germline V gene are MNHEY and SVGAGI. The germline V and J ends were trimmed by 7 bases and 11 bases, with 9 bases remaining between them. The CDR3 is 10 residues long. The CDR3 nucleotides are TGTGCCAGCACAGCGGACCAGCAGTTCTTC. The encoded protein is CASTADQQFF.

This chain joins TRBV23-1 and TRBJ2-3; the D is unclear. TRBV23-1 is designated an ORF whose function remains uncertain. Trimming took 7 bases from V and 5 from J, leaving 4 bases between them. The CDR3 is made up of 10 amino acids. DNA of the CDR3: TGCGCCAGCACCCGAGATACGCAGTATTTT. Residues: CASTRDTQYF.

CDR3 bases: TGTGCCACCAGTGACACAGGGGGCGAGCAGTACTTC. Protein product: CATSDTGGEQYF. The chain uses TRBV24-1 and TRBJ2-7; 8 positions agree with TRBD1. Germline lookup yields CDR1 KGHDR and CDR2 SFDVKD. The CDR3 spans 12 residues. Trimming at V came to 4 bases and at J to 6 bases, leaving 1 base not matched to a gene.

The rearrangement joins TRBV12-3 or TRBV12-4 to TRBJ2-1; D is unresolved. The ends were cut back, 2 bases at V and 8 bases at J, with 10 bases in the middle. This CDR3 has 13 residues. The CDR3 here is CASSLSHLDEQFF. CDR3 nucleotides: TGTGCCAGCAGTTTAAGTCACTTGGATGAGCAGTTCTTC.

The CDR3 DNA sequence: TGTGCCAGCAGTTTTTATAACAGCTGGTATAATTCACCCCTCCACTTT. Protein product: CASSFYNSWYNSPLHF. The J gene is TRBJ1-6, the V gene TRBV28; D gene ambiguous. The germline CDR1 and CDR2 sequences are MDHEN and SYDVKM. CDR3 size: 16 residues. V was pared by 3 bases and J by 4 bases, with 13 bases between.

CDR3 nucleotides: TGCAGCGTTGGACAGAGATACGAGCAGTACTTC. Translating gives CSVGQRYEQYF. The V and J genes are TRBV29-1 and TRBJ2-7; perhaps TRBD1 as D (5 bases). This CDR3 spans 11 amino acids. Between the trimmed V and J ends, which lost 4 bases and 4 bases, there was a span of 8 bases. Germline V lookup: CDR1 SQVTM, CDR2 ANQGSEA.

The genes are TRBV5-1 and TRBJ2-1; 12 bases fit TRBD2. The germline CDR1 and CDR2 sequences are SGHRS and YFSETQ. This CDR3 is 15 amino acids long. J lost 7 bases, V lost 7 bases, and 9 bases had no gene match. The CDR3 nucleotides are TGCGCCAGCCGCCTAGCGGGAGGGCCAGCGAATGAGCAGTTCTTC. Encoded protein: CASRLAGGPANEQFF.

CDR3 in amino acids: CASSKGQGLPQHF. DNA of the CDR3: TGCGCCAGCAGTAAGGGACAGGGGTTGCCCCAGCATTTT. This chain connects TRBV10-2 to TRBJ1-5; 10 nucleotides match TRBD1. V lost 5 bases, J lost 9 bases, and 4 bases stayed unmatched. Germline V CDR1 and CDR2: WSHSY, SAAADI. The CDR3 extends over 13 amino acids.

The rearrangement joins TRBV6-5 to TRBJ1-1; tentatively, D is TRBD1 (6 bases). The V end was cut by 4 bases, the J end by 0 bases, with 12 bases between. The CDR3 has 15 amino acids. Germline lookup yields CDR1 MNHEY and CDR2 SVGAGI. The DNA for the CDR3 is TGTGCCAGCAGTTCACCGGGACACATGAACACTGAAGCTTTCTTT. Translation: CASSSPGHMNTEAFF.

The rearrangement joins TRBV6-6 to TRBJ2-7; 10 bases are shared with TRBD1. The J segment lost 4 bases and the V segment lost 8 bases, leaving 8 bases of the junction unmatched. This CDR3 region has 14 residues. CDR1 is MNHNY, CDR2 SVGAGI, per germline (reference sequence). Written as DNA, the CDR3 is TGTGCCAGCGGAAGGACAGGGGGACCTTACGAGCAGTACTTC. This gives the protein CASGRTGGPYEQYF.

The chain combines TRBV28 with TRBJ2-2; TRBD2 aligns across 11 bases. Germline loops: CDR1 MDHEN, CDR2 SYDVKM. Losses at the gene ends were 6 bases for V and 7 bases for J; bases not matched to a gene: 4. CDR3 length: 14 amino acids. The CDR3 protein is CASRTSGSIGELFF. The CDR3 bases are TGTGCCAGCAGAACTAGCGGGAGTATCGGGGAGCTGTTTTTT.

The gene calls are TRBV2 and TRBJ2-5; weak D call: TRBD2 (5 bases). CDR3 length equals 13 residues. Germline CDR1 reads SNHLY; CDR2 reads FYNNEI. V was cut by 10 bases and J by 5 bases, with 17 bases left in between. Here the CDR3 DNA reads TGTGCCACCGCCGGACTCACCGGGGAGACCCAGTACTTC. This sequence encodes CATAGLTGETQYF. The variable domain in full, with the rest retrieved from reference TRBV2 and TRBJ2-5, is EPEVTQTPSHQVTQMGQEVILRCVPISNHLYFYWYRQILGQKVEFLVSFYNNEISEKSEIFDDQFSVERPDGSNFTLKIRSTKLEDSAMYFCATAGLTGETQYFGPGTRLLVL.

The chain employs TRBV18 and TRBJ2-1, with D possibly being TRBD2 (5 bases). CDR3 size: 15 residues. Germline values: CDR1 KGHSH, CDR2 LQKENI. The ends were cut back, 5 bases at V and 2 bases at J, with 13 bases in the middle. The CDR3 DNA sequence: TGTGCCAGCTCATCCCGGGATCCTACCTACAATGAGCAGTTCTTC. Its translation is CASSSRDPTYNEQFF.

This clone came up once. The J gene is TRBJ2-2, the V gene TRBV28; D is possibly TRBD2 (5 bases). Germline V gene sequence: CDR1 MDHEN, CDR2 SYDVKM. The CDR3 contains 18 residues. V was trimmed by 7 bases and J by 3 bases, leaving 24 bases between them. The CDR3 DNA is TGTGCCAGCAATTGGGAGATAGGAGGAGTTGGCGACACCGGGGAGCTGTTTTTT. This translates into CASNWEIGGVGDTGELFF.

This clone was recorded only once. V gene TRBV2 combines with J gene TRBJ2-1; D is ambiguous. V lost 4 bases to trimming and J lost 1 base, with 5 bases between them. Looked up from germline, CDR1 is SNHLY and CDR2 is FYNNEI. The CDR3 runs to 13 residues. The CDR3 coding sequence is TGTGCCAGCAGTGGCGAGTCCTACAATGAGCAGTTCTTC. Protein product: CASSGESYNEQFF.

This clone was seen once. The V gene is TRBV13, the J gene TRBJ2-2; TRBD1 is a possible D gene (8 bases). Germline V gene lookup returns CDR1 PRHDT and CDR2 FYEKMQ (reference sequence). Trimming took 5 bases from V and 5 from J, leaving 15 bases between them. The CDR3 loop spans 15 amino acids. The CDR3 sequence is CASSPDREGTGELFF. The CDR3, as DNA: TGTGCCAGCAGCCCGGACAGGGAGGGGACCGGGGAGCTGTTTTTT.

This chain joins TRBV3-1 (or the pseudogene TRBV3-2) and TRBJ2-3; D remains unclear. The length of the CDR3 is 14 residues. V shed 2 bases and J shed 2 bases, with 8 bases lying between them. Germline V gene sequence: CDR1 LGHDT, CDR2 YNNKEL (reference sequence). The CDR3 sequence: CASSQRTYTDTQYF. DNA for the CDR3: TGTGCCAGCAGCCAACGTACTTACACAGATACGCAGTATTTT.

The rearrangement uses TRBV30 and TRBJ1-6; D not certain. Between the trimmed V and J ends, which lost 0 bases and 6 bases, there was a span of 6 bases. There are 13 residues in the CDR3. The germline V gene has CDR1 GTSNPN and CDR2 SVGIG (reference sequence). CDR3 in DNA: TGTGCCTGGAGTGTACGGAGTAATTCACCCCTCCACTTT. Encoded protein: CAWSVRSNSPLHF.

This sequence joins TRBV6-1 and TRBJ1-3, with no clear D. Germline-derived CDR1 and CDR2 are MNHNS and SASEGT. Trimming cost V 3 bases and J 3 bases, with 6 bases left between them. This CDR3 region has 13 residues. The CDR3: CASSEERGNTIYF. The CDR3, as DNA: TGTGCCAGCAGTGAGGAGCGTGGAAACACCATATATTTT.

The V gene is TRBV6-5, the J gene TRBJ2-7, with D tentatively TRBD2 (5 bases). The CDR3 consists of 12 residues. CDR1 is MNHEY and CDR2 is SVGAGI in the germline V gene. The germline V and J ends were trimmed by 5 bases and 0 bases, with 5 bases remaining between them. The CDR3 reads CASSRDSYEQYF. In nucleotides, the CDR3 is TGTGCCAGCAGTCGGGACTCCTACGAGCAGTACTTC.

This clone was detected only once. The chain carries TRBV5-1 and TRBJ2-7; TRBD1 might be the D (5 bases). The CDR3 is 13 residues long. V was trimmed by 6 bases and J by 2 bases, leaving 12 bases between them. Germline V lookup: CDR1 SGHRS, CDR2 YFSETQ. CDR3 DNA: TGCGCCAGCACCGAGCCAGGGACCTACGAGCAGTACTTC. It translates to CASTEPGTYEQYF.

The J gene is TRBJ1-4, the V gene TRBV18, with D possibly being TRBD1 (5 bases). The CDR3 spans 15 residues. The V and J ends lost 2 bases and 3 bases respectively, with 10 bases between them. Germline V CDR1 and CDR2: KGHSH, LQKENI. CDR3 in amino acids: CASSPSEGANEKLFF. For the CDR3, the DNA is TGTGCCAGCTCACCATCAGAAGGGGCTAATGAAAAACTGTTTTTT.

The chain is built from TRBV7-6 and TRBJ2-7, with 10 bases aligning to TRBD1. Germline V gives CDR1 SGHVS, CDR2 FNYEAQ. With V trimmed by 5 bases and J by 4 bases, 8 bases remained unmatched. The CDR3 runs 15 residues. CDR3 in amino acids: CASSPTTGGMYEQYF. Written as DNA, the CDR3 is TGTGCCAGCAGCCCGACGACAGGGGGCATGTACGAGCAGTACTTC.

The chain recombines TRBV4-1 with TRBJ2-6; D possibly corresponds to TRBD2 (5 bases). V was cut by 0 bases and J by 2 bases, with 11 bases left in between. The CDR3 covers 17 residues. The germline V gene encodes CDR1 MGHRA and CDR2 YSYEKL. The CDR3 nucleotides read TGCGCCAGCAGCCAAGATACGGGGTCCCCTGGGGCCAACGTCCTGACTTTC. It codes for CASSQDTGSPGANVLTF.

The chain's CDR3 is CASSLWDRGRLTF. CDR3 DNA: TGTGCCAGCAGTTTATGGGACAGGGGTCGGTTAACCTTC. The chain has TRBV27 and TRBJ1-2; 10 bases are shared with TRBD1. The ends lost 1 base at V and 14 bases at J; junction bases unmatched: 7. Germline lookup yields CDR1 MNHEY and CDR2 SMNVEV (reference sequence). The CDR3 runs to 13 residues.

Notes on this clone: This sample also contains other DNA sequences that code for the same CDR3. V gene TRBV19 combines with J gene TRBJ2-7; 7 nucleotides align to TRBD2. Germline V gene sequence: CDR1 LNHDA, CDR2 SQIVND (reference sequence). Unmatched junction bases numbered 8, after V lost 5 bases and J lost 1 base. The CDR3 covers 15 residues. The DNA of the CDR3 is TGTGCCAGTAGTCTTCAAGCGGGACCTTCCTACGAGCAGTACTTC. Protein: CASSLQAGPSYEQYF.

V gene TRBV7-2 combines with J gene TRBJ2-3; 15 bases map to TRBD2. The germline V gene encodes CDR1 SGHTA and CDR2 FQGNSA. After removal of 7 bases from V and 3 bases from J, the junction contained 8 bases not matched to a gene. This CDR3 is built from 17 residues. The DNA of the CDR3 is TGTGCCAGCATCCCTCCGGGACTAGCGGGAGGTACAGATACGCAGTATTTT. This sequence encodes CASIPPGLAGGTDTQYF.

This chain links TRBV27 with TRBJ2-3; D is uncertain. The CDR3 sequence is 16 residues long. Germline V gene lookup returns CDR1 MNHEY and CDR2 SMNVEV (reference sequence). V lost 1 base to trimming and J lost 0 bases, with 11 bases between them. Written as DNA, the CDR3 is TGTGCCAGCAGTTTATTGGCTCAAGTTAGCACAGATACGCAGTATTTT. The encoded protein is CASSLLAQVSTDTQYF.

The V and J genes are TRBV27 and TRBJ1-2; the match to TRBD1 covers 8 bases. The V gene's germline CDR1 is MNHEY and CDR2 SMNVEV (reference sequence). The CDR3 totals 13 residues. V lost 8 bases, J lost 8 bases, and 10 bases stayed unmatched. This CDR3 is CASSDRGGSGYTF. The CDR3 coding sequence is TGTGCCAGCTCTGACAGGGGAGGTTCGGGCTACACCTTC.

The chain combines TRBV7-2 with TRBJ2-5; tentatively, D is TRBD2 (6 bases). Trimming pared 4 bases from V and 5 bases from J, leaving 11 bases between. The CDR3 runs 13 residues. Germline CDR1 is SGHTA and CDR2 is FQGNSA. The CDR3 region has the DNA TGTGCCAGCAGCTCTGGGACTCGCGAGACCCAGTACTTC. Its translation is CASSSGTRETQYF.